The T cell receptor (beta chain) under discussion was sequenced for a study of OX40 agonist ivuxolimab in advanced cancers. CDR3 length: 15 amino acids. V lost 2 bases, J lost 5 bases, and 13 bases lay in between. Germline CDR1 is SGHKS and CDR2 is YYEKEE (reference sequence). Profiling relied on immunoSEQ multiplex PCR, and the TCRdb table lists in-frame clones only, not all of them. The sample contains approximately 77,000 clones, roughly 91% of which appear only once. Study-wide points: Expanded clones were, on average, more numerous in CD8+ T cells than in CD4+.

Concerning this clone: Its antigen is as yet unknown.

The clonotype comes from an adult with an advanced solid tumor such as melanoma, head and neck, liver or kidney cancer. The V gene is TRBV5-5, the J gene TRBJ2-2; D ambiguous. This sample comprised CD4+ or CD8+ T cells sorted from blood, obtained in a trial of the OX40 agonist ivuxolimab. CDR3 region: CASSFSSLVTGELFF. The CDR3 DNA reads TGTGCCAGCAGCTTCTCCTCGCTTGTGACCGGGGAGCTGTTTTTT.